This T cell receptor (beta chain) was identified in a study of blood T cell repertoires in COVID-19. Germline V gives CDR1 SGHDN, CDR2 FVKESK. The CDR3 runs to 13 residues. Trimming stripped 4 bases from V and 10 bases from J, with 13 bases between. Sequencing used immunoSEQ multiplex PCR; TCRdb keeps in-frame clones, though not all of them. In the table there are 350,000 to 450,000 clones, roughly nine tenths of which are singletons. This clone was recorded a few times. This chain joins TRBV14 and TRBJ2-2, with no clear D. The sequence derives from a man between 25 and 39 years old who had recovered from COVID-19. Specimen: PBMCs or T cells enriched from blood (not recorded which). The CDR3 loop is CASSPLGPAELFF. The CDR3 nucleotides are TGTGCCAGCAGCCCCCTAGGCCCGGCGGAGCTGTTTTTT.